This record concerns one TCR beta chain sequence. Sequencing targeted TCR beta in T cells from blood (CD8+ and CD4+). Treatment-naive patients with stable or active relapsing-remitting disease were the multiple sclerosis controls. Negative isolation was used for CD8+ and CD4+ T cells and FACS enrichment for TEMRA cells. V was cut by 2 bases and J by 4 bases, with 9 bases left in between. The germline V gene has CDR1 GTSNPN and CDR2 SVGIG (reference sequence). The CDR3 consists of 13 residues. This sample stems from a study of CD8 T cells in Susac syndrome. RNA was extracted with the RNeasy kit, and a quantity of roughly 0.45 to 1 ug was reverse transcribed using random hexamers. Coverage of TCR beta CDR3 amplification by immunoSEQ multiplex PCR extended to 54 Vbeta and 13 Jbeta. TCRdb ran MiXCR on the immunoSEQ multiplex PCR reads and lists one entry per CDR3 protein. Of about 300,000 distinct CDR3 sequences in the sample, about 90% were seen once.

This clonotype was sampled from a human donor with multiple sclerosis. Material: CD4+ T cells from PBMCs. The chain couples TRBV30 to TRBJ2-4, with D uncertain. In DNA form, the CDR3 reads TGTGCCTGGAGTTCCGGCCTAAAAAACATTCAGTACTTC. Residues: CAWSSGLKNIQYF.